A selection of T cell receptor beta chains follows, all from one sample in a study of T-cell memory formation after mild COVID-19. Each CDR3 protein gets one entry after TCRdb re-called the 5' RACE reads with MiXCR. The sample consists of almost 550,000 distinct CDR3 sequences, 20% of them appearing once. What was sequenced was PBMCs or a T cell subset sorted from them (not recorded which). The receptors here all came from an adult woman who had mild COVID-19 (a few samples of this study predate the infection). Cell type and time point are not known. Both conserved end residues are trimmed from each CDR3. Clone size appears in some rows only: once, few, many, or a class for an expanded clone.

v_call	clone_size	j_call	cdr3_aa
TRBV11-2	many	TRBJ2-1	ASSHHRASYNEQF
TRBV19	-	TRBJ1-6	ASSIYSTGVSPLH
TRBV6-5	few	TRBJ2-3	ASSRDRGPQDTQY
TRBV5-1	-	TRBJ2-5	ASSLAGAPGETQY
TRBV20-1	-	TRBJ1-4	SARDRGGAGEKLF
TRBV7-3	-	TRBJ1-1	ASSQDPIGDLNTEAF
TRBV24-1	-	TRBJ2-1	AVSTLYNEQF
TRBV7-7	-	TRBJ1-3	ASSPGGAVGNTIY
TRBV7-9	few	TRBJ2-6	ASSRSYSGANVLT
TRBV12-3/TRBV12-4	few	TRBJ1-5	ASSYRESHQPQH
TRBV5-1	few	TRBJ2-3	ASSRSPGQGTDTQY
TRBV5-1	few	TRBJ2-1	ASSLAATSGYNEQF
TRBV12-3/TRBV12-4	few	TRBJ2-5	ASSTGEKETQY
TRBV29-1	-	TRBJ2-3	SVEDMGLAGVPDTQY
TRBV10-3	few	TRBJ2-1	AISSSGTGGSYNEQF
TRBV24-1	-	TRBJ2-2	ATSDSVLAGSGELF
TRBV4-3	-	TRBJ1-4	ASSQRPGHANEKLF
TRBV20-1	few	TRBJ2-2	SASGQRNTGELF
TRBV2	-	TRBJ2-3	ASSNRLAASTDTQY
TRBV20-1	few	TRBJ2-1	SARPTLRGSSYNEQF
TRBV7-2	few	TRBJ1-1	ASSLVRQTTEAF
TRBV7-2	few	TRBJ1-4	ASSSSGQGWNEKLF
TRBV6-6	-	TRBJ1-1	ASSADWDTEAF